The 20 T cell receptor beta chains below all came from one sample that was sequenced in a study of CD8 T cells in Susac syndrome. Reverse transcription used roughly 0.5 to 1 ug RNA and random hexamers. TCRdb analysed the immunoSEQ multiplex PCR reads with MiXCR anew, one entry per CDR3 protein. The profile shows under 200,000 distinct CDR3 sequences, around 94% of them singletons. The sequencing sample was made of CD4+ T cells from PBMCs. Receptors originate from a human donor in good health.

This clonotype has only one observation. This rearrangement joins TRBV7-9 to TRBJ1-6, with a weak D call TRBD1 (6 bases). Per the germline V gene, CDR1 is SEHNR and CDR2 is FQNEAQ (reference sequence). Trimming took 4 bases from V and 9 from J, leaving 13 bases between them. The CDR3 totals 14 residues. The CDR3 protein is CASSSNRAASPLHF. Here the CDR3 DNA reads TGTGCCAGCAGCTCCAACAGGGCTGCTTCACCCCTCCACTTT.

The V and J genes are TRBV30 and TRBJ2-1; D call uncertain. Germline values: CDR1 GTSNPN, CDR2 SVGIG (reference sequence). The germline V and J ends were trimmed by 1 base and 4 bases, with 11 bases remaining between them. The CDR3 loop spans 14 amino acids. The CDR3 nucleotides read TGTGCCTGGAGTGGAGGAAGCAGATACAATGAGCAGTTCTTC. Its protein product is CAWSGGSRYNEQFF. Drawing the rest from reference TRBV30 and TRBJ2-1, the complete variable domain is SQTIHQWPATLVQPVGSPLSLECTVEGTSNPNLYWYRQAAGRGLQLLFYSVGIGQISSEVPQNLSASRPQDRQFILSSKKLLLSDSGFYLCAWSGGSRYNEQFFGPGTRLTVL.

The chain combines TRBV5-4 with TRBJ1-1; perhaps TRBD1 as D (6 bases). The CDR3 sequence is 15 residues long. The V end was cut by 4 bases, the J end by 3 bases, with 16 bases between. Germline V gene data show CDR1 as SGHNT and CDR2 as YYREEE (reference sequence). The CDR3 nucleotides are TGTGCCAGCAGCGTCTGGGACAAGAGGGACACTGAAGCTTTCTTT. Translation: CASSVWDKRDTEAFF. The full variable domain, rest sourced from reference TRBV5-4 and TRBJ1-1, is ETGVTQSPTHLIKTRGQQVTLRCSSQSGHNTVSWYQQALGQGPQFIFQYYREEENGRGNFPPRFSGLQFPNYSSELNVNALELDDSALYLCASSVWDKRDTEAFFGQGTRLTVV.

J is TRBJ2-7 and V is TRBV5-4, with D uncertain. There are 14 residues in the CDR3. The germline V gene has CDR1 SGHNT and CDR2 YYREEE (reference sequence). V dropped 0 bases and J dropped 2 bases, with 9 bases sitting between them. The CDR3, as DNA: TGTGCCAGCAGCTTGGATAGCTCCGCCTACGAGCAGTACTTC. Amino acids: CASSLDSSAYEQYF.

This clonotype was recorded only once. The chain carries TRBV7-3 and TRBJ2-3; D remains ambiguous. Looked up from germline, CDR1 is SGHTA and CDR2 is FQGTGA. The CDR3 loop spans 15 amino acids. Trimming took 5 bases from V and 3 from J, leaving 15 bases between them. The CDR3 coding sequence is TGTGCCAGCAGCCAGTCTAGTCGCCGGACAGATACGCAGTATTTT. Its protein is CASSQSSRRTDTQYF.

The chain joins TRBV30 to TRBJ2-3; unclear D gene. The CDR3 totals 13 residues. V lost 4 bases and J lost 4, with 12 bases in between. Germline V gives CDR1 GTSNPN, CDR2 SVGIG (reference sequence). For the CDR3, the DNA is TGTGCCTGGATCCGAGTCTCCGCAGATACGCAGTATTTT. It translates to CAWIRVSADTQYF.

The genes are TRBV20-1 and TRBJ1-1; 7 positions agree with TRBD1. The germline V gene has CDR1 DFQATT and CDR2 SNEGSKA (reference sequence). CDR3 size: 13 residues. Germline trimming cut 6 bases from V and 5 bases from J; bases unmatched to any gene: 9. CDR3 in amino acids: CSAPGPQGTEAFF. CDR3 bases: TGCAGTGCCCCTGGCCCACAGGGGACTGAAGCTTTCTTT.

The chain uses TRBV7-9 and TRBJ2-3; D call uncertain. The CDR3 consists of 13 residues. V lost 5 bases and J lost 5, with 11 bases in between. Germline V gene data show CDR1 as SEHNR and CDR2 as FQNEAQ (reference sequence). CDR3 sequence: CASSPIAEDTQYF. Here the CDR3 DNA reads TGTGCCAGCAGCCCCATCGCGGAAGATACGCAGTATTTT.

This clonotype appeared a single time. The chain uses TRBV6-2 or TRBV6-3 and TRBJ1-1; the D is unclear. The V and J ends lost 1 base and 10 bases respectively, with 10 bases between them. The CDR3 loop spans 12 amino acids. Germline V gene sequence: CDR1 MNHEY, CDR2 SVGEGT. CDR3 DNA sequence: TGTGCCAGCAGTTACTTGGGCAGAGGAGCTTTCTTT. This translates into CASSYLGRGAFF.

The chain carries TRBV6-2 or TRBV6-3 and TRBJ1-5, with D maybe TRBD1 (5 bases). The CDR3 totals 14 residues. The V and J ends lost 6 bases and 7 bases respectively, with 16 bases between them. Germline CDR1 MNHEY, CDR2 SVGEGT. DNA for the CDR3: TGTGCCAGCAGCACCAGGGCAGAGGGGCAGCCCCAGCATTTT. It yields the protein CASSTRAEGQPQHF.

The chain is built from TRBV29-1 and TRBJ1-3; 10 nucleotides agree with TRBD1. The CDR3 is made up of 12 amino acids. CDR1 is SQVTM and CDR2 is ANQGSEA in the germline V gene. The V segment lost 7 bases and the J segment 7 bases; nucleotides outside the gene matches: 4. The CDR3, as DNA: TGCAGCGCCCGGACAGGGGGTAACACCATATATTTT. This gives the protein CSARTGGNTIYF. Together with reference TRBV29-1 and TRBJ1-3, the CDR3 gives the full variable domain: SAVISQKPSRDICQRGTSLTIQCQVDSQVTMMFWYRQQPGQSLTLIATANQGSEATYESGFVIDKFPISRPNLTFSTLTVSNMSPEDSSIYLCSARTGGNTIYFGEGSWLTVV.

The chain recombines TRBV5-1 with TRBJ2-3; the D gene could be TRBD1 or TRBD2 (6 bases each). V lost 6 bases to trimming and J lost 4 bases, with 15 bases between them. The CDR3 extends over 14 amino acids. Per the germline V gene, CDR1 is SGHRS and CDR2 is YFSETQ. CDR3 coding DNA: TGCGCCAGCAAAACGGGGGCAGTCGCAGATACGCAGTATTTT. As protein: CASKTGAVADTQYF.

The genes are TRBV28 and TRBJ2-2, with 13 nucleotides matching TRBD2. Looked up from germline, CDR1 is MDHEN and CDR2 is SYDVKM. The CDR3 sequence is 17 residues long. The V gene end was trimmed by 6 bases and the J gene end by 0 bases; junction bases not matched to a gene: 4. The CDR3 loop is CASRRLAGGANTGELFF. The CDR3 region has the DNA TGTGCCAGCAGAAGACTAGCGGGGGGTGCGAACACCGGGGAGCTGTTTTTT.

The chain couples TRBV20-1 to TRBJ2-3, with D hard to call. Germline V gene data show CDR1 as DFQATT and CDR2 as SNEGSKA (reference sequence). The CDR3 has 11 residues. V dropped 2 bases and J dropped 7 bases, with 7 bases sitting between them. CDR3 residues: CSARSPHTQYF. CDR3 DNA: TGCAGTGCTAGAAGCCCCCATACGCAGTATTTT.

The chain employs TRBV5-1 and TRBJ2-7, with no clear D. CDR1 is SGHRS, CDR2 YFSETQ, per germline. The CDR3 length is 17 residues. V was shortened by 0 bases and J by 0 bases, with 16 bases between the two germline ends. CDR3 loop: CASSLVGRLDPSYEQYF. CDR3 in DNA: TGCGCCAGCAGCTTGGTGGGCAGGCTAGACCCCTCCTACGAGCAGTACTTC.

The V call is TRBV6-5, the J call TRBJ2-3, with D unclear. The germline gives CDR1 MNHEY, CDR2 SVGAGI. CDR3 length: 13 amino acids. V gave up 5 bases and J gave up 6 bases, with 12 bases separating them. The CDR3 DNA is TGTGCCAGCAGTCCCCGTGACGGGGATACGCAGTATTTT. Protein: CASSPRDGDTQYF.

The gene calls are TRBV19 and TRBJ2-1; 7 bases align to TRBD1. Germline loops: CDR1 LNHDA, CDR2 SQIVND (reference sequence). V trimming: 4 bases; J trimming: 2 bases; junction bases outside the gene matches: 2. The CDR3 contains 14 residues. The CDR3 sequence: CASSNRGAYNEQFF. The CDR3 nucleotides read TGTGCCAGTAGTAACAGGGGTGCCTACAATGAGCAGTTCTTC.

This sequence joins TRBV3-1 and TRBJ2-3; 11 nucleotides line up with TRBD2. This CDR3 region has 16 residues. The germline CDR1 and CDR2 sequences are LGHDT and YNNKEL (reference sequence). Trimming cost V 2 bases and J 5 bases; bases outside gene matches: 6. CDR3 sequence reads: CASSQTPGLAVDTQYF. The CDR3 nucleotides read TGTGCCAGCAGCCAAACCCCGGGACTAGCGGTAGATACGCAGTATTTT.

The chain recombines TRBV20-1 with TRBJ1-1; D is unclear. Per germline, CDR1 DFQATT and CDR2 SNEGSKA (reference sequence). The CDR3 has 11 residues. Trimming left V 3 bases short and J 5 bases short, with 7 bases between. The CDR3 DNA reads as TGCAGTGCTAGTTATGGGACTGAAGCTTTCTTT. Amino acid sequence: CSASYGTEAFF.

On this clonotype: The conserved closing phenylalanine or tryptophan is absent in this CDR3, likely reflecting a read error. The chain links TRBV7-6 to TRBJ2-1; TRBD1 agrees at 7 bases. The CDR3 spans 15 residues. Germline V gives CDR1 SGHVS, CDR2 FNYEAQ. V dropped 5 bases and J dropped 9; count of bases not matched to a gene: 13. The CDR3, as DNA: TGTGCCAGCAGCGTTAGCGAGGGGGCGGGCGGTGAGCAGTTCTCC. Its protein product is CASSVSEGAGGEQFS.